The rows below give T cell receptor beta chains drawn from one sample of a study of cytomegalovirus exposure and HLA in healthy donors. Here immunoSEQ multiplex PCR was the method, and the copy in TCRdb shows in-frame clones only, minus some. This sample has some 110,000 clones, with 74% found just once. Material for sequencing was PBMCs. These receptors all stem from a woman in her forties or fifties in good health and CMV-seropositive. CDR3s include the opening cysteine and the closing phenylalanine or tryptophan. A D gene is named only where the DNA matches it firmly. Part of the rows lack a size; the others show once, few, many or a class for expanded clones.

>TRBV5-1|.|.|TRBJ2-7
CARLPQGLYEQYF
TGCGCCAGGTTACCCCAGGGGCTCTACGAGCAGTACTTC
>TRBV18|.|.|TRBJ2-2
CASQSGPGELFF
TGTGCCAGCCAATCAGGGCCCGGGGAGCTGTTTTTT
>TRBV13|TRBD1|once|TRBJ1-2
CASSGQGEYGYTF
TGTGCCAGCAGCGGACAGGGGGAGTATGGCTACACCTTC
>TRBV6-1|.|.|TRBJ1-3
CASRGPGNTIYF
TGTGCCAGCAGGGGGCCTGGAAACACCATATATTTT
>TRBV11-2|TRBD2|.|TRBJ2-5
CASSLGGRETQYF
TGTGCCAGCAGCTTAGGCGGGAGGGAGACCCAGTACTTC
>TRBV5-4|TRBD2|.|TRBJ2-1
CASSPRLADNNEQFF
TGTGCCAGCAGCCCCAGACTAGCGGACAACAATGAGCAGTTCTTC
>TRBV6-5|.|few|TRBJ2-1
CASRPTNNEQFF
TGTGCCAGCAGGCCCACAAACAATGAGCAGTTCTTC
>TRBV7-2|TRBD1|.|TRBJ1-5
CASSRQGNQPQHF
TGTGCCAGCAGCCGACAGGGTAATCAGCCCCAGCATTTT
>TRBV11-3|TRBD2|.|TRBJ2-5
CASSSRTSGGQETQYF
TGTGCCAGCAGCTCCCGGACTAGCGGGGGACAAGAGACCCAGTACTTC
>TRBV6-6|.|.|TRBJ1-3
CASSYSWQAGNTIYF
TGTGCCAGCAGTTACTCGTGGCAGGCCGGAAACACCATATATTTT
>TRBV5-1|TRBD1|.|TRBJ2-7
CASSLVGGTGGTYEQYF
TGCGCCAGCAGCTTGGTGGGGGGGACAGGGGGAACCTACGAGCAGTACTTC
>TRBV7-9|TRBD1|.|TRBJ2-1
CASSLVDRGGHEQFF
TGTGCCAGCAGCTTAGTGGACAGGGGAGGGCATGAGCAGTTCTTC
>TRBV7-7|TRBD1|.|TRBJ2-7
CASSAGTGGSYEQYF
TGTGCCAGCAGCGCTGGGACAGGGGGATCCTACGAGCAGTACTTC
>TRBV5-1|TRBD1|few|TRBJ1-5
CASSRGTGGQPQHF
TGCGCCAGCAGCCGAGGGACAGGGGGACAGCCCCAGCATTTT
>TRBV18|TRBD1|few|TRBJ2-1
CASSFQGAVDEQFF
TGTGCCAGCTCATTTCAGGGGGCGGTGGATGAGCAGTTCTTC
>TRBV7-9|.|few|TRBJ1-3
CSSSPGRQESSGNTIYF
TGTTCCAGCAGCCCAGGACGACAGGAGAGCTCTGGAAACACCATATATTTT
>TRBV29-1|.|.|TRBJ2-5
CSVRPGGKTQYF
TGCAGCGTCAGACCGGGCGGGAAGACCCAGTACTTC
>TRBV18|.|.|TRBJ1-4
CASSPQSSGVEKLFF
TGTGCCAGCTCACCCCAATCCTCAGGGGTCGAAAAACTGTTTTTT
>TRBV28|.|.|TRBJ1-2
CASGQQADGYTF
TGTGCCAGCGGCCAACAGGCGGATGGCTACACCTTC
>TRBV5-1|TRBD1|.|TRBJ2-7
CASSLGTGPAYEQYF
TGCGCCAGCAGCTTGGGGACAGGCCCGGCCTACGAGCAGTACTTC
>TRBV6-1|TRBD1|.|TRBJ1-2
CASSEAFTGQTNYGYTF
TGTGCCAGCAGTGAAGCTTTTACGGGACAGACTAACTATGGCTACACCTTC
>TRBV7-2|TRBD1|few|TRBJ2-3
CASSPRGRPTDTQYF
TGTGCCAGCAGCCCAAGGGGGCGACCCACAGATACGCAGTATTTT
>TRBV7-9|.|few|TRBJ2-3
CASSSGARGNTDTQYF
TGTGCCAGCAGCTCGGGGGCGCGGGGGAACACAGATACGCAGTATTTT
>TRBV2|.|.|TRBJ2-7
CASSGRYYEQYF
TGTGCCAGCAGTGGCAGGTACTACGAGCAGTACTTC
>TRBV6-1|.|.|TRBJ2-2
CASSEQRLLMNTGELFF
TGTGCCAGCAGTGAACAGCGCCTTCTGATGAACACCGGGGAGCTGTTTTTT
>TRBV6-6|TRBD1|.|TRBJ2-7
CASLERQGTLYEQYF
TGTGCCAGCTTGGAGAGACAGGGGACCCTCTACGAGCAGTACTTC
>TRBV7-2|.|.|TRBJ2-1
CASSRDFPPYNEQFF
TGTGCCAGCAGCAGGGACTTTCCACCCTACAATGAGCAGTTCTTC
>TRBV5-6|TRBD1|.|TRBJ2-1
CASNPPRQGSGEQFF
TGTGCCAGCAACCCTCCGAGACAGGGCTCGGGTGAGCAGTTCTTC
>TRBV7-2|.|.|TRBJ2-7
CASSPYYEQYF
TGTGCCAGCAGTCCTTACTACGAGCAGTACTTC
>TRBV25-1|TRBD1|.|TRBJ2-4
CAGDRAPGKNIQYF
TGTGCCGGAGACAGGGCCCCCGGGAAAAACATTCAGTACTTC
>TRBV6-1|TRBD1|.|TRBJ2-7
CASLRDSGRNEQYF
TGTGCCAGCCTAAGGGACAGCGGTAGGAACGAGCAGTACTTC
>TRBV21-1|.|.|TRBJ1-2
CASSRDRDYGYTF
TGTGCCAGCAGCCGAGACAGGGACTATGGCTACACCTTC
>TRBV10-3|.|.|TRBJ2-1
CATSYSYNEQFF
TGTGCCACCTCCTACTCCTACAATGAGCAGTTCTTC
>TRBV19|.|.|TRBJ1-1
CASSTGGLGQGEAFF
TGTGCCAGTAGTACCGGAGGGCTCGGGCAGGGCGAAGCTTTCTTT
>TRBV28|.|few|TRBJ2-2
CASSLEGAEVGGTGELFF
TGTGCCAGCAGTTTAGAGGGAGCTGAAGTGGGGGGCACCGGGGAGCTGTTTTTT
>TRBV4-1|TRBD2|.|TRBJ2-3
CASSRAGGGDTQYF
TGCGCCAGCAGTAGAGCGGGGGGCGGAGATACGCAGTATTTT
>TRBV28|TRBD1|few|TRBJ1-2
CASQQGYGYTF
TGTGCCAGCCAACAGGGGTATGGCTACACCTTC
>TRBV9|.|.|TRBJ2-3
CASSFGTDTQYF
TGTGCCAGCAGCTTCGGGACAGATACGCAGTATTTT
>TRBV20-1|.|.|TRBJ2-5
CSAMGGGTQYF
TGCAGTGCTATGGGTGGCGGGACCCAGTACTTC
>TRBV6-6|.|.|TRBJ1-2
CASSLGSGVVNYGYTF
TGTGCCAGCAGTTTAGGGTCCGGGGTAGTAAACTATGGCTACACCTTC
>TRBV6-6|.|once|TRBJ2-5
CASMAGRSSNQETQYF
TGTGCCAGCATGGCAGGGAGGTCGAGTAACCAAGAGACCCAGTACTTC
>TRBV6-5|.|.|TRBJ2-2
CASNWGPTGELFF
TGTGCCAGCAACTGGGGGCCCACCGGGGAGCTGTTTTTT
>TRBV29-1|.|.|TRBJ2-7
CSVLGRRGEYEQYF
TGCAGCGTGTTGGGACGGAGGGGAGAGTACGAGCAGTACTTC
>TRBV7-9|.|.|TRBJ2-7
CSSSSGGHSYEQYF
TGTTCCAGCAGCTCGGGGGGCCACTCCTACGAGCAGTACTTC
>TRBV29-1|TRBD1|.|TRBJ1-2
CSVEPWTGGYGYTF
TGCAGCGTTGAACCGTGGACAGGGGGTTACGGCTACACCTTC
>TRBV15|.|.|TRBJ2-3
CATSGQTSSTDTQYF
TGTGCCACCAGCGGACAGACCTCTAGCACAGATACGCAGTATTTT
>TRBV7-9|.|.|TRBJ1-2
CASSPGSSEGYTF
TGTGCCAGCAGTCCGGGAAGCTCAGAGGGCTACACCTTC
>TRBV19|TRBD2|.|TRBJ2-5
CASSISAGGQETQYF
TGTGCCAGTAGTATAAGTGCGGGGGGGCAAGAGACCCAATACTTC
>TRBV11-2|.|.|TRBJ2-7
CASSLSGWETYEQYF
TGTGCCAGCAGCTTATCAGGGTGGGAAACCTACGAGCAGTACTTC
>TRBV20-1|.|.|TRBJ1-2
CSAWDTYGYTF
TGCAGTGCTTGGGACACCTATGGCTACACCTTC
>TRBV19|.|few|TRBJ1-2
CASSIVAGSYGYTF
TGTGCCAGTAGTATAGTAGCGGGTAGCTATGGCTACACCTTC
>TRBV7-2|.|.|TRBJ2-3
CASSLGSPDTQYF
TGTGCCAGCAGCTTAGGGAGCCCCGATACGCAGTATTTT
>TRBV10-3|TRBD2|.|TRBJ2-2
CAIKGREGTGELFF
TGTGCCATCAAAGGGCGGGAGGGGACCGGGGAGCTGTTTTTT